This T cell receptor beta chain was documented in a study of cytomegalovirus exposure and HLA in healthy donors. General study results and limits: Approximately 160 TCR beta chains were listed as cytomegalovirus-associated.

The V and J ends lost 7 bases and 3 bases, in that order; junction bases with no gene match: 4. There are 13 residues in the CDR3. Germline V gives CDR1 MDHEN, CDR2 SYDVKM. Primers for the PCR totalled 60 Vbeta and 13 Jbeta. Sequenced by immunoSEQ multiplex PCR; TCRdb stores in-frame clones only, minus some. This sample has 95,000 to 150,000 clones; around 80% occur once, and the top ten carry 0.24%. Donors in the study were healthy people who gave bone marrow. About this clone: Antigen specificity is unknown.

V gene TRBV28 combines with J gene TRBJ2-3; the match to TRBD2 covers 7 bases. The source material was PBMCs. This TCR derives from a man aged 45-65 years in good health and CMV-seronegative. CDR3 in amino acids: CASIDGGTDTQYF. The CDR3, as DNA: TGTGCCAGCATAGACGGGGGGACAGATACGCAGTATTTT.